This paragraph reports one T cell receptor beta chain. The sample comes from a study of blood T cell repertoires in COVID-19. The CDR3 is made up of 14 amino acids. Germline CDR1 is MNHNY and CDR2 is SVGAGI (reference sequence). The V gene lost 7 bases and the J gene lost 1 base, with 11 bases spanning the gap. TCRdb keeps only in-frame clones here, not all; method: immunoSEQ multiplex PCR. In the table there are under 60,000 clones, roughly 80% of which are singletons. The sequenced material came from peripheral blood. V is TRBV6-6 and J is TRBJ1-5; possibly TRBD1 for D (6 bases). The TCR sequence derives from a man aged 55 to 70 with acute or convalescent COVID-19. CDR3 in DNA: TGTGCCAGCAACTATGGACAGAGCAATCAGCCCCAGCATTTT. Its protein is CASNYGQSNQPQHF.